The present T cell receptor beta chain was sequenced within a study of beta chain features in type 1 diabetes. Each sorted population was over 95% pure. Expressed TCRB transcripts were sequenced because the entire RNA isolate underwent reverse transcription. The table came from immunoSEQ multiplex PCR; TCRdb's copy has only in-frame clones and leaves some out. The sample carries approximately 380,000 clones, around 15% recorded once. The CDR3 covers 14 residues. Germline V gene data show CDR1 as GTSNPN and CDR2 as SVGIG (reference sequence). Trimming removed 0 bases at V and 0 bases at J, with 8 bases between.

J is TRBJ1-1 and V is TRBV30; D unclear. This receptor was taken from a woman aged 18 to 35 in good health. The sample was naive CD4+ T cells from blood. The CDR3 sequence is CAWSVHGMNTEAFF. The CDR3 DNA is TGTGCCTGGAGTGTACACGGGATGAACACTGAAGCTTTCTTT.